These 10 T cell receptor beta chains were sequenced from one sample in a study of blood T cell repertoires in COVID-19. The method was immunoSEQ multiplex PCR; TCRdb's version includes in-frame clones alone and lacks a portion of them. The sample lists over 55,000 clones, about 80% seen once, with 20% to 25% in the top ten. The sequencing input was peripheral blood. Receptor source: a woman aged 55-70 years with acute or convalescent COVID-19.

The genes are TRBV6-5 and TRBJ1-2; the D gene is possibly TRBD1 (6 bases). This CDR3 spans 15 amino acids. Trimming cost V 6 bases and J 3 bases, with 17 bases left between them. CDR1 and CDR2 from the germline V gene are MNHEY and SVGAGI. The CDR3, as DNA: TGTGCCAGCAGGGTCGGCTGGACAGAAGACTATGGCTACACCTTC. It yields the protein CASRVGWTEDYGYTF.

V is TRBV5-1 and J is TRBJ2-5; 9 nucleotides match TRBD1. The V gene's germline CDR1 is SGHRS and CDR2 YFSETQ. CDR3 length: 16 amino acids. Losses at the gene ends were 2 bases for V and 4 bases for J; bases not matched to a gene: 9. DNA of the CDR3: TGCGCCAGCAGCTTTCAGGGACAGGGAGGCGGAGAGACCCAGTACTTC. It codes for CASSFQGQGGGETQYF.

This rearrangement joins TRBV2 to TRBJ2-1; TRBD2 might be the D (5 bases). CDR3 length: 14 amino acids. CDR1 and CDR2 (germline): SNHLY, FYNNEI. Trimming removed 7 bases at V and 5 bases at J, with 15 bases between. The CDR3 loop reads CASNVRGPNNEQFF. Written as DNA, the CDR3 is TGTGCCAGCAACGTACGGGGTCCCAACAATGAGCAGTTCTTC. The full variable domain, rest sourced from reference TRBV2 and TRBJ2-1, is EPEVTQTPSHQVTQMGQEVILRCVPISNHLYFYWYRQILGQKVEFLVSFYNNEISEKSEIFDDQFSVERPDGSNFTLKIRSTKLEDSAMYFCASNVRGPNNEQFFGPGTRLTVL.

V gene TRBV2 combines with J gene TRBJ1-5, with 10 bases fitting TRBD1. The CDR3 runs 14 residues. Looked up from germline, CDR1 is SNHLY and CDR2 is FYNNEI. The V and J ends lost 6 bases and 4 bases, in that order; junction bases with no gene match: 3. This CDR3 reads CASREDRGNQPQHF. The CDR3 DNA reads TGTGCCAGCAGAGAGGACAGGGGGAATCAGCCCCAGCATTTT.

The gene calls are TRBV6-5 and TRBJ1-1; D unresolved. The CDR3 contains 12 residues. Per germline, CDR1 MNHEY and CDR2 SVGAGI. The V and J ends lost 6 bases and 3 bases respectively, with 8 bases between them. CDR3 in amino acids: CASRHPHTEAFF. The CDR3 DNA reads as TGTGCCAGCAGACACCCTCACACTGAAGCTTTCTTT.

This rearrangement joins TRBV7-8 to TRBJ1-4; D is perhaps TRBD1 (6 bases). Germline CDR1 is SGHVS and CDR2 is FQNEAQ. The CDR3 runs to 16 residues. V lost 5 bases, J lost 2 bases, and 15 bases lay in between. Here the CDR3 DNA reads TGTGCCAGCAGCACGACAGGTTGGGGGACTAATGAAAAACTGTTTTTT. Translated, it gives CASSTTGWGTNEKLFF.

The chain carries TRBV27 and TRBJ2-3; possibly TRBD2 for D (5 bases). CDR1 and CDR2 from the germline V gene are MNHEY and SMNVEV (reference sequence). This CDR3 contains 14 residues. The germline V and J ends were trimmed by 6 bases and 4 bases, with 14 bases remaining between them. The CDR3 protein is CASRRTPEADTQYF. In DNA, the CDR3 is TGTGCCAGCAGACGGACTCCCGAGGCAGATACGCAGTATTTT.

The chain combines TRBV7-3 with TRBJ2-1, with TRBD2 matching 15 bases. Germline lookup yields CDR1 SGHTA and CDR2 FQGTGA. J lost 10 bases, V lost 5 bases, and 3 bases had no gene match. The CDR3 totals 14 residues. In nucleotides, the CDR3 is TGTGCCAGCAGCGGGACTAGCGGGGGGCAAGAGCAGTTCTTC. This codes for CASSGTSGGQEQFF.

The chain is built from TRBV10-3 and TRBJ1-1, with D unresolved. V lost 6 bases and J 6 bases, leaving 8 bases between the germline ends. The V gene's germline CDR1 is ENHRY and CDR2 SYGVKD. The CDR3 spans 11 residues. In nucleotides, the CDR3 is TGTGCCATCAGCGGAGGCCCTGAAGCTTTCTTT. Amino acid sequence: CAISGGPEAFF.

V usage is TRBV30 and J usage is TRBJ2-7; D ambiguous. The germline CDR1 and CDR2 sequences are GTSNPN and SVGIG (reference sequence). This CDR3 region has 10 residues. Trimming left V 4 bases short and J 4 bases short, with 5 bases between. The CDR3 reads CAWTPYEQYF. CDR3 in DNA: TGTGCCTGGACCCCTTACGAGCAGTACTTC. Full variable domain (rest looked up from reference TRBV30 and TRBJ2-7): SQTIHQWPATLVQPVGSPLSLECTVEGTSNPNLYWYRQAAGRGLQLLFYSVGIGQISSEVPQNLSASRPQDRQFILSSKKLLLSDSGFYLCAWTPYEQYFGPGTRLTVT.